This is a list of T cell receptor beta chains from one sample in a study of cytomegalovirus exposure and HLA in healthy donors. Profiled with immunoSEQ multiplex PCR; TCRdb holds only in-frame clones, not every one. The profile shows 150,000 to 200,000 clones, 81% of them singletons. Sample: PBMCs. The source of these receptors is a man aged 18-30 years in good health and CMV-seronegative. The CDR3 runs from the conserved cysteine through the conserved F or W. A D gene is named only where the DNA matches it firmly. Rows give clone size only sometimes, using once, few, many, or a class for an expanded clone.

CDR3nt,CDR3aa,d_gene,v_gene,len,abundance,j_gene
TGTGCCAGTAGTGCGGGGACAGGGACCGAGACCCAGTACTTC,CASSAGTGTETQYF,TRBD1,TRBV19,14,-,TRBJ2-5
TGTGCCAGCACCCCGAGCGGGGGGGACGCCTACAATGAGCAGTTCTTC,CASTPSGGDAYNEQFF,TRBD2,TRBV5-4,16,-,TRBJ2-1
TGTGCCAGCAGGACCGGGACTAGAGGTACCGGGGAGCTGTTTTTT,CASRTGTRGTGELFF,TRBD2,TRBV2,15,-,TRBJ2-2
TGTGCCAGCAGCCTAACTAGCGGGAGTAACGAGCAGTACTTC,CASSLTSGSNEQYF,TRBD2,TRBV7-2,14,-,TRBJ2-7
TGTGCCAGTATGAGCGGGAGGGCCGCCGGGGAGCTGTTTTTT,CASMSGRAAGELFF,TRBD2,TRBV19,14,-,TRBJ2-2
TGTGCCAGTCGACGGAGGCGGGGCGAGCAGTACTTC,CASRRRRGEQYF,-,TRBV6-5,12,-,TRBJ2-7
TGCAGCGGATCACAGGGGGCCTACGAGCAGTACTTC,CSGSQGAYEQYF,TRBD1,TRBV29-1,12,-,TRBJ2-7
TGTGCCGCACTCGCGGAAGACTATGGCTACACCTTC,CAALAEDYGYTF,-,TRBV12-5,12,-,TRBJ1-2
TGTGCCAGCAGCGTAGATCTGGGACTAGCGCACAGCACAGATACGCAGTATTTT,CASSVDLGLAHSTDTQYF,TRBD2,TRBV9,18,-,TRBJ2-3
TGTGCCAGCAGAGCCCCCGGCTCCTACAATGAGCAGTTCTTC,CASRAPGSYNEQFF,-,TRBV25-1,14,medium-sized,TRBJ2-1
TGTGCCAGCATGGAGGATAGCAATCAGCCCCAGCATTTT,CASMEDSNQPQHF,-,TRBV28,13,once,TRBJ1-5
TGTGCCAGTCAGACAGGGGGCCAATCACCCCTCCACTTT,CASQTGGQSPLHF,TRBD1,TRBV6-6,13,-,TRBJ1-6
TGTGCCAGCAGCCCTTTATCAGGGGTCCTCGCGAACACCGGGGAGCTGTTTTTT,CASSPLSGVLANTGELFF,-,TRBV9,18,-,TRBJ2-2
TGTGCCAGCAGCCGAACTAGCGGGCAAGAGACCCAGTACTTC,CASSRTSGQETQYF,TRBD2,TRBV7-2,14,few,TRBJ2-5
TGTGCCAGCAGAGCCAGCGCAACTAATGAAAAACTGTTTTTT,CASRASATNEKLFF,-,TRBV2,14,-,TRBJ1-4
TGTGCCAGCAGCGTAGTTCCAGACACAGAAGCTTTCTTT,CASSVVPDTEAFF,-,TRBV9,13,-,TRBJ1-1
TGTGCCAGCAGCTTAGCGGGACTTAAAAACATTCAGTACTTC,CASSLAGLKNIQYF,-,TRBV11-2,14,-,TRBJ2-4
TGCAGCGTAATGGACAGGCCTAATCAGCCCCAGCATTTT,CSVMDRPNQPQHF,TRBD1,TRBV29-1,13,-,TRBJ1-5
TGTGCCACCTTGGGACAGGGTTCAAACAATGAGCAGTTCTTC,CATLGQGSNNEQFF,TRBD1,TRBV6-1,14,few,TRBJ2-1
TGCGCCAGCAGCCCCTTTCGGGCAACTAATGAAAAACTGTTTTTT,CASSPFRATNEKLFF,-,TRBV5-1,15,-,TRBJ1-4
TGTGCTAGCAGCTATAGCGGGATGACTGAGCAGTACTTC,CASSYSGMTEQYF,TRBD2,TRBV7-7,13,-,TRBJ2-7
TGTGCTAGCAGCTTGGGAGTGGGGTTGGATGAGCAGTTCTTC,CASSLGVGLDEQFF,-,TRBV7-7,14,few,TRBJ2-1
TGTGCCAGCAGCAGCCGACAGGGCTGGAGTCAGCCCCAGCATTTT,CASSSRQGWSQPQHF,-,TRBV21-1,15,-,TRBJ1-5
TGTGCCAGTAGCCCGGGACAGGGGGCACGAGAGCAGTATTTC,CASSPGQGAREQYF,TRBD1,TRBV19,14,-,TRBJ2-7
TGTGCCAGTAGCATGGTAATCCGGGGGGCGGACACGAGCAATGAGCAGTTCTTC,CASSMVIRGADTSNEQFF,-,TRBV19,18,few,TRBJ2-1
TGCGCCAGCAGTCAACTATCCAAGGACAGGGCAGGTCAGCCCCAGCATTTT,CASSQLSKDRAGQPQHF,TRBD1,TRBV23-1,17,few,TRBJ1-5
TGTGCCACCCGCGAGGACAGAGGAGCCTACGAGCAGTACTTC,CATREDRGAYEQYF,-,TRBV19,14,-,TRBJ2-7
TGTGCCAGCAGCTTGGAAGGGGGACTAGCGGGGACAGATACGCAGTATTTT,CASSLEGGLAGTDTQYF,TRBD2,TRBV5-4,17,-,TRBJ2-3
TGTGCCAGCAGCTTAAATCTAGCGGGGTGGAGCCACAATGAGCAGTTCTTC,CASSLNLAGWSHNEQFF,TRBD2,TRBV7-9,17,-,TRBJ2-1
TGCGCCAGCAGCCCGACAGGGGGCAAATCAGAGACCCAGTACTTC,CASSPTGGKSETQYF,TRBD1,TRBV5-1,15,-,TRBJ2-5
TGTGCCAGCAGTGTGGTGGACAGGGCTGGAGACACTGAAGCTTTCTTT,CASSVVDRAGDTEAFF,TRBD1,TRBV7-8,16,few,TRBJ1-1
TGTGCCAGTAGTATAGATCGGGGTCCCGAGCAGTACTTC,CASSIDRGPEQYF,-,TRBV19,13,-,TRBJ2-7
TGTGCCAGCAGTGAACAACCGACAGCAAACTATGGCTACACCTTC,CASSEQPTANYGYTF,-,TRBV6-4,15,-,TRBJ1-2
TGTGCCTGGAGTGAGACAGGTTCGCAGCCCCAGCATTTT,CAWSETGSQPQHF,-,TRBV30,13,-,TRBJ1-5
TGCGCCAGCACCCCTAACAGGACCGACACAACTAATGAAAAACTGTTTTTT,CASTPNRTDTTNEKLFF,-,TRBV23-1,17,-,TRBJ1-4
TGTTCCAGCAGCTTAGGAGGGTCCTACGAGCAGTACTTC,CSSSLGGSYEQYF,-,TRBV7-9,13,-,TRBJ2-7
TGTGCCAGCAGCTTAGTACAGGGTCCTAATGAAAAACTGTTTTTT,CASSLVQGPNEKLFF,-,TRBV7-9,15,-,TRBJ1-4
TGTGCCAGCAGCACGAAAGAGACTAGCGGGCGGTGGCAGTTCTTC,CASSTKETSGRWQFF,TRBD2,TRBV5-4,15,-,TRBJ2-1
TGTGCCAGCAGTCCTCTTAGGGACAGGGCCACAGATACGCAGTATTTT,CASSPLRDRATDTQYF,TRBD1,TRBV2,16,-,TRBJ2-3
TGCGCCAGCAGTGAGGGGACAGACTACTACGAGCAGTACTTC,CASSEGTDYYEQYF,TRBD1,TRBV10-2,14,-,TRBJ2-7
TGTGCCAGCAGCTTAGCCAGACCGGGTCTCCCTAATGAAAAACTGTTTTTT,CASSLARPGLPNEKLFF,-,TRBV7-6,17,-,TRBJ1-4
TGTGCCAGCAGCTTGAGGGGACAGTCTACTAACGAGCAGTACTTC,CASSLRGQSTNEQYF,TRBD1,TRBV11-2,15,-,TRBJ2-7
TGTGCCAGCTCACCTTCGGGACAGGGGTATGGCTACACCTTC,CASSPSGQGYGYTF,TRBD1,TRBV18,14,-,TRBJ1-2
TGTGCCAGCTCACCCTTTTTGGACAGGGGGCCGGATGAGCAGTTCTTC,CASSPFLDRGPDEQFF,TRBD1,TRBV18,16,once,TRBJ2-1
TGTGCCAGCAGACGGGACAGCTCTTCCGAGCAGTACTTC,CASRRDSSSEQYF,TRBD1,TRBV6-6,13,-,TRBJ2-7
TGTGCCAGCAGCGTAGAGGGACAGGGGTACCAAGAGACCCAGTACTTC,CASSVEGQGYQETQYF,TRBD1,TRBV9,16,-,TRBJ2-5
TGTGCCAGCAGCTCCGCGGGAGGCATCTACAATGAGCAGTTCTTC,CASSSAGGIYNEQFF,TRBD2,TRBV7-6,15,-,TRBJ2-1
TGTGCCAGCAGCTTACAGGGGGCTTTCCGGAGACTAGATACGCAGTATTTT,CASSLQGAFRRLDTQYF,TRBD1,TRBV7-2,17,-,TRBJ2-3
TGTGCCAGTACGGGGGAGGGCGGTCAGGAGACCCAGTACTTC,CASTGEGGQETQYF,TRBD2,TRBV19,14,-,TRBJ2-5
TGTGCCAGCAGCGTACAGGGGCGAGGGACTGAAGCTTTCTTT,CASSVQGRGTEAFF,TRBD1,TRBV5-4,14,once,TRBJ1-1
TGTGCCAGCAGTCGAGGACAGGGGAGTTCACCCCTCCACTTT,CASSRGQGSSPLHF,TRBD1,TRBV6-6,14,-,TRBJ1-6
TGTGCCAGCAGCCAGGCTGGGCTCTCGCTCCGGAATGGCTACACCTTC,CASSQAGLSLRNGYTF,-,TRBV11-2,16,-,TRBJ1-2
TGCGCCAGCAGTCTAGCGGGCACAGATACGCAGTATTTT,CASSLAGTDTQYF,TRBD2,TRBV10-1,13,-,TRBJ2-3
TGTGCCAGCAATGGCAACTCCTACGAGCAGTACTTC,CASNGNSYEQYF,-,TRBV2,12,-,TRBJ2-7
TGTGCCACCAGCAGGCGGGATCAGCCCCAGCATTTT,CATSRRDQPQHF,-,TRBV15,12,-,TRBJ1-5
TGCGCCGGCAGCCAAGATCCCGGGACAGGGGGAAAAGCGAACACCGGGGAGCTGTTTTTT,CAGSQDPGTGGKANTGELFF,TRBD1,TRBV4-3,20,-,TRBJ2-2
TGCAGCGTTGAAGATGCCGGACAGGGGGACGAGCAGTACTTC,CSVEDAGQGDEQYF,TRBD1,TRBV29-1,14,once,TRBJ2-7